The 11 T cell receptor beta chains presented below share a single source sample, sequenced in a study of blood T cell repertoires in COVID-19. Assay: immunoSEQ multiplex PCR; the TCRdb copy retains only in-frame clones and omits some. This sample carries a few hundred thousand clones, 80% to 90% of them seen once, and the ten largest clones take approximately 2.6%. Sequencing was carried out using peripheral blood. Receptors originate from a man in his forties or fifties who had recovered from COVID-19.

The V and J genes are TRBV9 and TRBJ2-1; 12 bases fit TRBD2. This CDR3 is built from 21 residues. Germline CDR1 is SGDLS and CDR2 is YYNGEE. V dropped 3 bases and J dropped 1; count of bases not matched to a gene: 17. The CDR3 DNA follows: TGTGCCAGCAGCGAGCCACTGTGGACTAGCGGGAACACGAGGTCCTACAATGAGCAGTTCTTC. This codes for CASSEPLWTSGNTRSYNEQFF.

With regard to this clone: Different DNA sequences within this sample yield the same CDR3. V gene TRBV28 combines with J gene TRBJ2-7; TRBD1 agrees at 8 bases. The CDR3 runs 14 residues. CDR1 is MDHEN and CDR2 is SYDVKM in the germline V gene. Trimming removed 5 bases from V and 1 base from J; junction bases left unmatched: 4. The CDR3 protein is CASSRTGGSYEQYF. The CDR3 nucleotides read TGTGCCAGCAGTCGAACAGGGGGATCCTACGAGCAGTACTTC.

The CDR3, as DNA: TGTGCCAGCAGCCGCCTAGCGGGATCATACGAGCAGTACTTC. Amino acid sequence: CASSRLAGSYEQYF. V gene TRBV28 combines with J gene TRBJ2-7, with 9 positions matching TRBD2. Germline trimming cut 6 bases from V and 4 bases from J; bases unmatched to any gene: 7. This CDR3 has 14 amino acids. Germline assignment: CDR1 MDHEN and CDR2 SYDVKM.

The chain is built from TRBV4-1 and TRBJ2-7; TRBD1 aligns across 8 bases. The CDR3 has 17 amino acids. CDR1 is MGHRA and CDR2 is YSYEKL in the germline V gene. Unmatched junction bases numbered 19, after V lost 3 bases and J lost 9 bases. The chain's CDR3 is CASSHIQPGQEIRGQYF. The CDR3 nucleotides are TGCGCCAGCAGCCACATCCAACCGGGACAGGAAATTAGAGGGCAGTACTTC.

V gene TRBV6-5 combines with J gene TRBJ2-3; 8 bases agree with TRBD2. Germline V gene data show CDR1 as MNHEY and CDR2 as SVGAGI. This CDR3 region has 15 residues. J gave up 4 bases and V 6 bases, and 9 bases lay outside the gene matches. Written as DNA, the CDR3 is TGTGCCAGCAGCCTCAGCGGGAGTTATGCAGATACGCAGTATTTT. Translation gives CASSLSGSYADTQYF.

The rearrangement links TRBV20-1 to TRBJ1-1; D is possibly TRBD1 (6 bases). The germline V and J ends were trimmed by 3 bases and 1 base, with 12 bases remaining between them. The CDR3 is made up of 14 amino acids. Germline values: CDR1 DFQATT, CDR2 SNEGSKA (reference sequence). The CDR3 spells CSASPQGQNTEAFF. CDR3 nucleotides: TGCAGTGCTAGTCCACAGGGTCAGAACACTGAAGCTTTCTTT.

The chain is built from TRBV27 and TRBJ1-1; a weak D match, TRBD1 (6 bases). CDR1 is MNHEY, CDR2 SMNVEV, per germline (reference sequence). CDR3 length: 13 amino acids. V was shortened by 5 bases and J by 4 bases, with 11 bases between the two germline ends. The DNA of the CDR3 is TGTGCCAGCAGTACAGGGAGGGCCACTGAAGCTTTCTTT. It codes for CASSTGRATEAFF.

V is TRBV28 and J is TRBJ1-2; 8 bases fit TRBD1. CDR3 size: 15 residues. Per the germline V gene, CDR1 is MDHEN and CDR2 is SYDVKM. Losses at the gene ends were 5 bases for V and 4 bases for J; bases not matched to a gene: 9. CDR3 loop: CASSPLDRGGYGYTF. CDR3 nucleotides: TGTGCCAGCAGTCCCCTCGACAGGGGAGGCTATGGCTACACCTTC.

The rearrangement links TRBV27 to TRBJ2-2, with 8 bases aligning to TRBD1. Trimming at V came to 0 bases and at J to 2 bases, leaving 2 bases not matched to a gene. Germline CDR1 MNHEY, CDR2 SMNVEV (reference sequence). The CDR3 runs 16 residues. The CDR3: CASSLSGQANTGELFF. Here the CDR3 DNA reads TGTGCCAGCAGTTTATCGGGACAGGCTAACACCGGGGAGCTGTTTTTT.

This clone was counted once. The chain couples TRBV10-3 to TRBJ2-6, with 13 bases that match TRBD2. The V gene end was trimmed by 6 bases and the J gene end by 0 bases; junction bases not matched to a gene: 8. The CDR3 has 19 residues. Germline V gene sequence: CDR1 ENHRY, CDR2 SYGVKD. CDR3 in amino acids: CAIRGTSGETGSGANVLTF. CDR3 DNA sequence: TGTGCCATCAGGGGGACTAGCGGGGAAACGGGCTCTGGGGCCAACGTCCTGACTTTC.

This chain uses TRBV28 with TRBJ2-7, with D perhaps TRBD1 (6 bases). Germline CDR1 and CDR2: MDHEN and SYDVKM. V was clipped by 8 bases and J by 1 base, with 18 bases between them. This CDR3 is built from 15 residues. CDR3 coding DNA: TGTGCCAGCCAGGCCCCCAGGGGCTTGTCCTACGAGCAGTACTTC. This codes for CASQAPRGLSYEQYF.